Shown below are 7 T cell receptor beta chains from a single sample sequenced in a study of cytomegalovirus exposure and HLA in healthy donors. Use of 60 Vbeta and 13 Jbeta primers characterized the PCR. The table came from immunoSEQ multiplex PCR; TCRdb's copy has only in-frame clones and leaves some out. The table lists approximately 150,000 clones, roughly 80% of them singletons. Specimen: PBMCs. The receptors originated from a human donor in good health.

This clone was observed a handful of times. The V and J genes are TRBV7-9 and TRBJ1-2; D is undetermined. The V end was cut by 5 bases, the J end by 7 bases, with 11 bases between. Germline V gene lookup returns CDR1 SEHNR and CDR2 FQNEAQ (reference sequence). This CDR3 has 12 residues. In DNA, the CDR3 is TGTGCCAGCAGCACCCCAGGAGGTGGCTACACCTTC. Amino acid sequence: CASSTPGGGYTF.

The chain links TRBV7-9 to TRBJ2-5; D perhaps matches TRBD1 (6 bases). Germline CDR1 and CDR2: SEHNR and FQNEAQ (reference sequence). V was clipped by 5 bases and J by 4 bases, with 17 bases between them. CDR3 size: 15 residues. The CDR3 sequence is CASSGRTASGETQYF. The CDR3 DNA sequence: TGTGCCAGCAGCGGCAGGACAGCCTCCGGAGAGACCCAGTACTTC.

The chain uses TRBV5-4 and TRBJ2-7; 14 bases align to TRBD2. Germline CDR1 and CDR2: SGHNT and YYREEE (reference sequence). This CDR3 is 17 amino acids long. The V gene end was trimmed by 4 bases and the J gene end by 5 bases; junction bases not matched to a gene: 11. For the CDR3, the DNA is TGTGCCAGCAGCGTACCGGGACTAGCGGGAGAGGGAAACGAGCAGTACTTC. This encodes CASSVPGLAGEGNEQYF.

The CDR3 DNA is TGTGCCAGCAGCATGGGACTAGCGGGAACCTACGAGCAGTACTTC. It translates to CASSMGLAGTYEQYF. The V gene is TRBV28, the J gene TRBJ2-7, with 13 bases matching TRBD2. This CDR3 has 15 amino acids. Germline assignment: CDR1 MDHEN and CDR2 SYDVKM. V gave up 6 bases and J gave up 2 bases; unmatched junction bases: 4.

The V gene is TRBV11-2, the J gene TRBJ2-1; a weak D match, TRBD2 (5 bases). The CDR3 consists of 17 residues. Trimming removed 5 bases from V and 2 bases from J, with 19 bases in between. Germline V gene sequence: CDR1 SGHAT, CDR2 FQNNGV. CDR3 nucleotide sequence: TGTGCCAGCAGCCACCGAGGGAGCCTACCTGCCTACAATGAGCAGTTCTTC. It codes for CASSHRGSLPAYNEQFF.

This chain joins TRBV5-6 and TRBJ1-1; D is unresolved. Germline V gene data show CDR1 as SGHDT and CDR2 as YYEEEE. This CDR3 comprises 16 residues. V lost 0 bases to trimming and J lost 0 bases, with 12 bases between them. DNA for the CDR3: TGTGCCAGCAGCTTGGTTCACCCAGCGATGAACACTGAAGCTTTCTTT. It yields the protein CASSLVHPAMNTEAFF. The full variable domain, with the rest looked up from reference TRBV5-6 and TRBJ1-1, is DAGVTQSPTHLIKTRGQQVTLRCSPKSGHDTVSWYQQALGQGPQFIFQYYEEEERQRGNFPDRFSGHQFPNYSSELNVNALLLGDSALYLCASSLVHPAMNTEAFFGQGTRLTVV.

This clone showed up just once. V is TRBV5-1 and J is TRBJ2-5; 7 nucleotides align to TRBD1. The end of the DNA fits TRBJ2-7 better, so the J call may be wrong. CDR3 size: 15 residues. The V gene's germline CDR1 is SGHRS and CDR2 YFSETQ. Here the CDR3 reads CASSLHRGESYEQYF. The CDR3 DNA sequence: TGCGCCAGCAGCTTGCACAGGGGTGAATCCTACGAGCAGTACTTC.